This TCR beta chain was recorded in a study of blood T cells in healthy people across ages. Trimming removed 4 bases at V and 0 bases at J, with 11 bases between. The length of the CDR3 is 14 residues. CDR1 and CDR2 from the germline V gene are SGHRS and YFSETQ. Study results and caveats: Aged donors had fewer naive CD4+ cells and lower diversity than long-lived donors.

A second PCR of 7 to 11 cycles used a sample-barcoded 5' primer and a J-beta primer mix. The template-switch adaptor was a 5' adaptor with 12 random nucleotides. It tagged each cDNA molecule. TCRdb called the 5' RACE reads again in MiXCR, with one record for every CDR3 protein. The table has around 1.5 million distinct CDR3 sequences, approximately 32% seen once. This clonotype appeared a few times. The antigen is unknown. The V and J genes are TRBV5-1 and TRBJ2-7; D gene uncertain. The sequence was collected from a woman aged 25-40 years in good health. What was sequenced was blood. For the CDR3, the DNA is TGCGCCAGCAGCCCCATGTCCCTCTCCTACGAGCAGTACTTC. It specifies CASSPMSLSYEQYF.